This T cell receptor (beta chain) appears in the sequencing data of a study of human CD8 memory T cell subsets. By frequency, this clonotype registers large. Its cognate antigen is unknown. Broader study findings: The stem-like memory T cell repertoire shared very little with the precursor exhausted T cell repertoire. The study found similarly high diversity in stem-like memory and precursor exhausted T cells, unlike effector memory cells.

The TSTEM subset meant CD8+ memory cells that were CCR7+, PD-1- and TIGIT-. The germline gives CDR1 MNHNY, CDR2 SVGAGI (reference sequence). The CDR3 runs to 12 residues. Researchers made TCR beta libraries via UMI-labeled 5' RACE. Authors' analysis steps: From roughly 3,000 to 20,000 functional CDR3 beta clonotypes were held in each TCR beta library. TCRdb re-called the 5' RACE reads; every CDR3 protein appears as one record, without DNA. In this record, the V and J calls reflect TCRdb's handling and not the investigators' own analysis. This table lists 7,000 or so distinct CDR3 sequences. The sequence derives from a human donor in good health. The genes are TRBV6-6 and TRBJ2-1. Sequenced sample: CD8+ stem-like memory T cells (TSCM and TCM) sorted from PBMCs. Subset defined: stem-like memory CD8 T cells (TSTEM), CCR7+ PD-1- TIGIT-. The CDR3 loop reads CASSRPYNEQFF.